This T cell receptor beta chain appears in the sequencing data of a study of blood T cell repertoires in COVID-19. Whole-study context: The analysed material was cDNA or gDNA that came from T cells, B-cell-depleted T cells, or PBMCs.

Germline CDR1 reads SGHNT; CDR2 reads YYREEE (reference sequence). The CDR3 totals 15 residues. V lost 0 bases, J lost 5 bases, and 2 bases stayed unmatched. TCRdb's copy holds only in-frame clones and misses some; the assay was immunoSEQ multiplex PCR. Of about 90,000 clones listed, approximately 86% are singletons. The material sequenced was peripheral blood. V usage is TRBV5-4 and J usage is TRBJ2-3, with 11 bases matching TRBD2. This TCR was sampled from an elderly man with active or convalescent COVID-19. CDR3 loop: CASSLGLAGGDTQYF. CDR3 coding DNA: TGTGCCAGCAGCTTGGGTCTAGCGGGAGGAGATACGCAGTATTTT. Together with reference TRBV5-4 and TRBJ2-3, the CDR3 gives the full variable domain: ETGVTQSPTHLIKTRGQQVTLRCSSQSGHNTVSWYQQALGQGPQFIFQYYREEENGRGNFPPRFSGLQFPNYSSELNVNALELDDSALYLCASSLGLAGGDTQYFGPGTRLTVL.